The 28 T cell receptor beta chains below were found in one sample sequenced in a study of shared T cell receptors in the human thymus. Repertoires were generated with immunoSEQ multiplex PCR, while TCRdb's copy carries only in-frame clones and drops some. There are roughly 500,000 clones in the sample; 75% to 80% occur only once, and approximately 0.013% lies in the top ten. This same sample was also part of a study on human thymus T cells.

Sequencing input: thymocytes. The receptors were sampled from a boy under two years old with a congenital heart defect.

This clone was found a few times. J is TRBJ1-2 and V is TRBV10-3; D is unresolved. V lost 2 bases to trimming and J lost 0 bases, with 22 bases between them. Germline V gene sequence: CDR1 ENHRY, CDR2 SYGVKD. The CDR3 covers 19 residues. CDR3 in DNA: TGTGCCATCAGTGAGAAGCCAGCGAGAATACTCATTGCTAACTATGGCTACACCTTC. It specifies CAISEKPARILIANYGYTF.

V and J are TRBV27 and TRBJ2-1; 14 bases match TRBD2. Germline assignment: CDR1 MNHEY and CDR2 SMNVEV (reference sequence). The CDR3 has 17 amino acids. The V and J ends lost 2 bases and 8 bases, in that order; junction bases with no gene match: 8. CDR3 coding DNA: TGTGCCAGCAGTTTACTCCCCGGACTAGCGGGAGGCTATGAGCAGTTCTTC. This gives the protein CASSLLPGLAGGYEQFF.

The chain combines TRBV27 with TRBJ2-7, with a tentative D call TRBD2 (7 bases). The CDR3 has 15 residues. Germline V CDR1 and CDR2: MNHEY, SMNVEV (reference sequence). Trimming left V 3 bases short and J 3 bases short, with 15 bases between. CDR3 amino acids: CASSLGGAQGYEQYF. The CDR3, as DNA: TGTGCCAGCAGTTTGGGGGGGGCGCAGGGCTACGAGCAGTACTTC.

This sequence joins TRBV5-1 and TRBJ2-7; 7 nucleotides agree with TRBD1. V lost 3 bases to trimming and J lost 5 bases; unmatched junction nucleotides: 11. Germline values: CDR1 SGHRS, CDR2 YFSETQ. The CDR3 spans 15 residues. The CDR3: CASSSDPGTVNEQYF. The CDR3 DNA reads as TGCGCCAGCAGCTCTGACCCCGGGACAGTCAACGAGCAGTACTTC.

The rearrangement joins TRBV15 to TRBJ2-1, with 13 bases lining up with TRBD2. The germline V gene encodes CDR1 LNHNV and CDR2 YYDKDF (reference sequence). This CDR3 contains 18 residues. The junction had 11 bases not matched to a gene; V was cut back by 2 bases and J by 7 bases. The CDR3 DNA reads as TGTGCCACCAGCAGACCTTTGAGGACTAGCGGGAGTTCTAATGAGCAGTTCTTC. Protein sequence: CATSRPLRTSGSSNEQFF.

The chain employs TRBV5-4 and TRBJ2-1; D may be TRBD2 (7 bases). This CDR3 is 15 amino acids long. The V gene's germline CDR1 is SGHNT and CDR2 YYREEE (reference sequence). Trimming took off 3 bases at V and 4 bases at J, with 14 bases between the two ends. The CDR3 coding sequence is TGTGCCAGCAGCTCGGAGGGGGGGCTTTACAATGAGCAGTTCTTC. This codes for CASSSEGGLYNEQFF.

This sequence joins TRBV7-2 and TRBJ2-3, with 7 bases identical to TRBD2. The J segment lost 4 bases and the V segment lost 8 bases, leaving 18 bases of the junction unmatched. Germline assignment: CDR1 SGHTA and CDR2 FQGNSA. The CDR3 is 17 residues long. CDR3 residues: CASYVFRREGRADTQYF. DNA for the CDR3: TGTGCCAGCTACGTCTTTAGGAGGGAGGGCCGTGCAGATACGCAGTATTTT.

The J gene is TRBJ2-1, the V gene TRBV30, with D perhaps TRBD2 (5 bases). V lost 0 bases and J lost 2, with 14 bases in between. Germline CDR1 GTSNPN, CDR2 SVGIG (reference sequence). This CDR3 spans 16 amino acids. The chain's CDR3 is CAWSVLRRTPYNEQFF. The DNA for the CDR3 is TGTGCCTGGAGTGTACTAAGGAGGACGCCCTACAATGAGCAGTTCTTC.

The chain couples TRBV5-1 to TRBJ2-1; 8 bases match TRBD2. J lost 1 base, V lost 2 bases, and 5 bases had no gene match. The germline CDR1 and CDR2 sequences are SGHRS and YFSETQ. CDR3 length: 16 residues. CDR3 protein: CASSLRAGVSYNEQFF. DNA of the CDR3: TGCGCCAGCAGCTTACGAGCGGGAGTTTCCTACAATGAGCAGTTCTTC.

In its sample, this clone was seen a few times. This chain uses TRBV19 with TRBJ1-4; no firm D call. Germline V CDR1 and CDR2: LNHDA, SQIVND (reference sequence). This CDR3 is built from 14 residues. Between the trimmed V and J ends, which lost 4 bases and 3 bases, there was a span of 9 bases. The CDR3 loop reads CASSTVQANEKLFF. The CDR3, as DNA: TGTGCCAGTAGTACCGTTCAGGCTAATGAAAAACTGTTTTTT.

The chain links TRBV10-1 to TRBJ2-7; 8 positions agree with TRBD1. The CDR3 contains 16 residues. Germline CDR1 is WNHNN and CDR2 is SYGVQD (reference sequence). J gave up 5 bases and V 0 bases, and 9 bases lay outside the gene matches. The CDR3 region has the DNA TGCGCCAGCAGTGAGTCGCAGGACAGGGTGAGGGACGAGCAGTACTTC. It encodes CASSESQDRVRDEQYF.

CDR3 protein: CASSPTHPRILAGAAREQYF. The CDR3, as DNA: TGTGCCAGCAGCCCAACACACCCACGGATACTAGCGGGGGCGGCAAGGGAGCAGTACTTC. The V gene is TRBV27, the J gene TRBJ2-7; 11 bases fit TRBD2. V shed 6 bases and J 7 bases; nucleotides not matched to a gene: 26. Germline CDR1 and CDR2: MNHEY and SMNVEV (reference sequence). This CDR3 has 20 amino acids.

This clone was seen a handful of times. The chain has TRBV7-2 and TRBJ1-2; 10 nucleotides match TRBD1. Germline V gene lookup returns CDR1 SGHTA and CDR2 FQGNSA. V was clipped by 6 bases and J by 4 bases; unmatched bases: 14. The CDR3 is 17 residues long. The CDR3 DNA reads TGTGCCAGCAGAACACCGGGACAGGGGCTTTCGGGCTATGGCTACACCTTC. Translation gives CASRTPGQGLSGYGYTF.

This clone was detected only once. The chain recombines TRBV2 with TRBJ1-1, with TRBD1 identical over 7 bases. CDR1 is SNHLY and CDR2 is FYNNEI in the germline V gene. The CDR3 loop spans 18 amino acids. V gave up 8 bases and J gave up 5 bases; unmatched junction bases: 23. The CDR3 sequence is CASLPEPFSTGPRTEAFF. CDR3 bases: TGTGCCAGCTTGCCGGAACCGTTCTCGACAGGGCCGAGGACTGAAGCTTTCTTT.

The chain is built from TRBV27 and TRBJ2-5, with 7 bases lining up with TRBD1. Germline assignment: CDR1 MNHEY and CDR2 SMNVEV (reference sequence). J was trimmed by 4 bases and V by 3 bases; bases with no gene match: 8. The CDR3 is 15 amino acids. In DNA, the CDR3 is TGTGCCAGCAGTTTTCCGGACAGGCATCGAGAGACCCAGTACTTC. It codes for CASSFPDRHRETQYF.

This chain links TRBV7-2 with TRBJ2-1, with no clear D. V lost 2 bases and J lost 4, with 3 bases in between. The CDR3 runs to 12 residues. The germline CDR1 and CDR2 sequences are SGHTA and FQGNSA. The CDR3: CASSLHYNEQFF. Here the CDR3 DNA reads TGTGCCAGCAGCTTACATTACAATGAGCAGTTCTTC.

This clone came up once. The chain links TRBV10-3 to TRBJ2-7; D might be TRBD2 (6 bases). Looked up from germline, CDR1 is ENHRY and CDR2 is SYGVKD. CDR3 length: 16 residues. The ends were cut back, 2 bases at V and 3 bases at J, with 17 bases in the middle. CDR3 nucleotide sequence: TGTGCCATCAGTGAGCCAAATTCCCTAGCGAGCTACGAGCAGTACTTC. Its translation is CAISEPNSLASYEQYF.

The chain recombines TRBV12-5 with TRBJ2-7; a weak D match, TRBD2 (5 bases). The V gene's germline CDR1 is LGHNT and CDR2 FRNRAP. Deletions cut 2 bases from V and 5 bases from J, with 13 bases between. CDR3 length equals 14 residues. Here the CDR3 reads CASGLSRDPHEQYF. The CDR3 bases are TGTGCTAGTGGTTTGAGCCGGGATCCCCACGAGCAGTACTTC.

This clone was observed a few times. J is TRBJ2-1 and V is TRBV6-4, with 7 positions matching TRBD2. Germline V gives CDR1 MRHNA, CDR2 SNTAGT. Trimming at V came to 4 bases and at J to 0 bases, leaving 6 bases not matched to a gene. The CDR3 consists of 16 residues. CDR3 sequence (DNA): TGTGCCAGCAGTGCATCTGGCGGGAGCTCCTACAATGAGCAGTTCTTC. This codes for CASSASGGSSYNEQFF.

This sequence joins TRBV5-1 and TRBJ1-2; D might be TRBD1 (5 bases). CDR3 size: 15 residues. The germline V and J ends were trimmed by 0 bases and 0 bases, with 9 bases remaining between them. Germline V gene lookup returns CDR1 SGHRS and CDR2 YFSETQ. The CDR3 DNA sequence: TGCGCCAGCAGCTTGGGCAGGGCGCCTAACTATGGCTACACCTTC. This codes for CASSLGRAPNYGYTF.

This clone was recorded only once. The chain has TRBV4-3 and TRBJ2-5; TRBD2 agrees at 7 bases. This CDR3 region has 16 residues. Germline CDR1 reads LGHNA; CDR2 reads YSLEER. V gave up 3 bases and J gave up 4 bases; unmatched junction bases: 11. The CDR3 DNA follows: TGCGCCAGCAGCCAGTCGAGGGCCCGGGGGGTAGAGACCCAGTACTTC. It translates to CASSQSRARGVETQYF.

This chain joins TRBV27 and TRBJ2-1; 8 nucleotides match TRBD2. V lost 4 bases, J lost 2 bases, and 1 base stayed unmatched. Germline assignment: CDR1 MNHEY and CDR2 SMNVEV (reference sequence). The CDR3 runs 14 residues. CDR3 loop: CASSYSGAYNEQFF. The DNA of the CDR3 is TGTGCCAGCAGTTATAGCGGGGCCTACAATGAGCAGTTCTTC.

The chain links TRBV2 to TRBJ2-7; 8 bases are shared with TRBD2. V gave up 8 bases and J gave up 6 bases; unmatched junction bases: 12. The CDR3 is 14 residues long. The germline V gene encodes CDR1 SNHLY and CDR2 FYNNEI. The CDR3 DNA sequence: TGTGCCAGCCGACCCTTCGGGGGGGTTGGCGAGCAGTACTTC. Translation gives CASRPFGGVGEQYF.

The V gene is TRBV27, the J gene TRBJ1-1; D remains unclear. The germline gives CDR1 MNHEY, CDR2 SMNVEV (reference sequence). This CDR3 has 9 amino acids. Trimming stripped 3 bases from V and 11 bases from J, with 4 bases between. The chain's CDR3 is CASSLRAFF. CDR3 DNA: TGTGCCAGCAGTTTGCGGGCTTTCTTT.

This CDR3 reads CASSTLRRGAAYF. The CDR3 DNA is TGTGCCAGCAGCACCCTACGACGGGGGGCCGCGTACTTC. The chain couples TRBV21-1 to TRBJ2-5; the D call in the table, TRBD2, was not verified against the DNA. TRBV21-1 is described as a pseudogene. CDR3 length: 13 amino acids.

The sample holds a few counts of this clone. The J gene is TRBJ2-5, the V gene TRBV4-3, with 9 bases fitting TRBD2. The CDR3 length is 19 residues. V was pared by 0 bases and J by 2 bases, with 13 bases of the junction left unmatched. Germline V gene sequence: CDR1 LGHNA, CDR2 YSLEER. The CDR3 loop reads CASSQDAKTRTSEQETQYF. CDR3 sequence (DNA): TGCGCCAGCAGCCAAGATGCCAAAACCAGGACTAGCGAACAAGAGACCCAGTACTTC.

The rearrangement joins TRBV10-1 to TRBJ2-7; the D is unclear. The CDR3 is 16 residues long. The germline V and J ends were trimmed by 0 bases and 3 bases, with 15 bases remaining between them. The germline V gene has CDR1 WNHNN and CDR2 SYGVQD (reference sequence). CDR3 nucleotide sequence: TGCGCCAGCAGTGAGTCGCGAAGCCGTCGAGGCTACGAGCAGTACTTC. Its translation is CASSESRSRRGYEQYF.

This chain joins TRBV30 and TRBJ1-1, with D possibly TRBD1 on 6 matching bases. The CDR3 length is 16 residues. V lost 4 bases, J lost 8 bases, and 26 bases lay in between. Germline-derived CDR1 and CDR2 are GTSNPN and SVGIG (reference sequence). The DNA for the CDR3 is TGTGCCTGGATTGAGCCCCGCGGGGGCCCGGCGGTCGAAGCTTTCTTT. Its translation: CAWIEPRGGPAVEAFF.